The clone carrying this TCR beta chain was detected only once. As handled by the study authors: Cell counts per sample came from amplifying reference gene primers. TCRdb keeps only in-frame clones here, not all; method: immunoSEQ multiplex PCR. From that table come the V and J calls and clone size; the DNA was used to work out D and trimming. The table records 350,000 or so clones, 92% of them present only once. The data were obtained in a study of blood T cell repertoires in COVID-19. Study background: COVID-19 samples from acute and convalescent phases originated in the United States, Italy and Spain.

Those who participated ranged in age from about 18 to 95 years and resided in about two dozen US areas. The CDR3 loop spans 15 amino acids. V lost 0 bases and J 4 bases, leaving 13 bases between the germline ends. Germline V lookup: CDR1 MDHEN, CDR2 SYDVKM. This rearrangement joins TRBV28 to TRBJ2-7; D may be TRBD1 (7 bases). The sequence was collected from a woman aged 25 to 39 who had recovered from COVID-19. The sample taken for sequencing was PBMCs or T cells enriched from blood (not recorded which). CDR3 sequence reads: CASSLWFGGQYEQYF. As DNA, the CDR3 is TGTGCCAGCAGTTTATGGTTCGGGGGACAGTACGAGCAGTACTTC.